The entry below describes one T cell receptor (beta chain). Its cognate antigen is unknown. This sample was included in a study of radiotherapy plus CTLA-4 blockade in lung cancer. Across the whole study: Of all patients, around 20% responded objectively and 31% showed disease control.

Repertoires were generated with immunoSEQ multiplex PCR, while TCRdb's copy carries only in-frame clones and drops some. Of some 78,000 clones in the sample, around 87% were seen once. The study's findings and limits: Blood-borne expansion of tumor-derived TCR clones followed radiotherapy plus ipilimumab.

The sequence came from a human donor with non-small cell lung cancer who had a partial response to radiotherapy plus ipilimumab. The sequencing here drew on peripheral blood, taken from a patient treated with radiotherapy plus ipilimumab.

In nucleotides, the CDR3 is TGCGCCAGCAGCCAAGGGCTAGCGGGAGGGCCGGCAGATACGCAGTATTTT. It specifies CASSQGLAGGPADTQYF. The rearrangement links TRBV4-3 to TRBJ2-3; 12 nucleotides agree with TRBD2. V lost 1 base, J lost 4 bases, and 6 bases stayed unmatched. The germline V gene encodes CDR1 LGHNA and CDR2 YSLEER. This CDR3 has 17 amino acids.